This T cell receptor (beta chain) was documented in a study of CD8 T cells in ankylosing spondylitis. Study-wide points: Disease-linked clones had a CD8+ phenotype and relatively low frequency in peripheral blood. A TCR beta motif of under 10 highly homologous variants seemed to mark ankylosing spondylitis blood.

Notes on this clonotype: Its antigen remains unidentified.

In making TCR beta libraries, quantitative 5'-RACE with molecular barcodes was used. TCRdb itself ran the 5' RACE reads through MiXCR, one entry per CDR3 protein. The sample comprises roughly 100,000 distinct CDR3 sequences, under 30% of which are singletons, and 12% rests with the top ten. Germline CDR1 is LGHDT and CDR2 is YNNKEL (reference sequence). Trimming at V came to 6 bases and at J to 6 bases, leaving 7 bases not matched to a gene. The CDR3 is 15 amino acids. This TCR came from a male donor with ankylosing spondylitis. The gene calls are TRBV3-1 and TRBJ2-2; 10 nucleotides agree with TRBD2. Sequenced sample: synovial fluid, either unsorted or a sorted T cell fraction (not recorded which). The CDR3 sequence: CASRPSGRAAGELFF. In DNA, the CDR3 is TGTGCCAGCAGACCGAGCGGGAGGGCCGCCGGGGAGCTGTTTTTT.